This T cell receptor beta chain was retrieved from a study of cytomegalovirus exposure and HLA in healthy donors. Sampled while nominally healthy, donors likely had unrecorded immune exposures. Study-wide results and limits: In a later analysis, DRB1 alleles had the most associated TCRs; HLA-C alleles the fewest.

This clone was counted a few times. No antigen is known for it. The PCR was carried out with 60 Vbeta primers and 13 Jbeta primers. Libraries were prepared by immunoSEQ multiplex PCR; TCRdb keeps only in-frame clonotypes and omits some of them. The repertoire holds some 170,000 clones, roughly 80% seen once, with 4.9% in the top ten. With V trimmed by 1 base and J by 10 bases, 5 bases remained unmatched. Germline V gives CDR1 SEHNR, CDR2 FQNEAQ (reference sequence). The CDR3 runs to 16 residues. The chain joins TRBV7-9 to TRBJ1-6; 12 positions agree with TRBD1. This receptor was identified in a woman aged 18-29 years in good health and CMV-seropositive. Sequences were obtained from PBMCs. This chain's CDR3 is CASSLGDRGLYSPLHF. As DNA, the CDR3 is TGTGCCAGCAGCTTAGGGGACAGGGGGCTGTACTCACCCCTCCACTTT.